This TCR beta chain was captured by sequencing in a study of T-cell reconstitution after alpha-beta-depleted transplantation in children. Notes on the study in general: Newly produced T cells mostly provided counts and TCRbeta diversity after one year, as hyperexpanded clones declined. High day-60 TCRbeta diversity in some patients came from surviving recipient T cells and thymic progenitors. Where alpha-beta T cells came from about two months after transplant was reportedly several hundred expanded graft clones.

Trimming removed 5 bases at V and 3 bases at J, with 17 bases between. The CDR3 has 16 residues. Germline values: CDR1 SEHNR, CDR2 FQNEAQ (reference sequence). A remark on this clonotype: Its specificity is unknown.

Preparation of the TCRbeta library involved a method that used unique molecular identifiers. TCRdb re-called the PCR reads with MiXCR, one entry per CDR3 protein. The data hold approximately 980,000 distinct CDR3 sequences, with about 29% observed a single time. This chain uses TRBV7-9 with TRBJ2-1, with a possible D match to TRBD2 (7 bases). The receptor comes from a boy less than two years old who had a stem cell transplant for SCID, so the T cells may come from the graft donor. The sample consisted of PBMCs, mostly from graft donor cells, taken 360 days after TCRalphabeta/CD19-depleted stem cell transplant. CDR3 sequence reads: CASSQAGAAHYNEQFF. CDR3 sequence (DNA): TGTGCCAGCAGCCAGGCGGGGGCTGCCCACTACAATGAGCAGTTCTTC.